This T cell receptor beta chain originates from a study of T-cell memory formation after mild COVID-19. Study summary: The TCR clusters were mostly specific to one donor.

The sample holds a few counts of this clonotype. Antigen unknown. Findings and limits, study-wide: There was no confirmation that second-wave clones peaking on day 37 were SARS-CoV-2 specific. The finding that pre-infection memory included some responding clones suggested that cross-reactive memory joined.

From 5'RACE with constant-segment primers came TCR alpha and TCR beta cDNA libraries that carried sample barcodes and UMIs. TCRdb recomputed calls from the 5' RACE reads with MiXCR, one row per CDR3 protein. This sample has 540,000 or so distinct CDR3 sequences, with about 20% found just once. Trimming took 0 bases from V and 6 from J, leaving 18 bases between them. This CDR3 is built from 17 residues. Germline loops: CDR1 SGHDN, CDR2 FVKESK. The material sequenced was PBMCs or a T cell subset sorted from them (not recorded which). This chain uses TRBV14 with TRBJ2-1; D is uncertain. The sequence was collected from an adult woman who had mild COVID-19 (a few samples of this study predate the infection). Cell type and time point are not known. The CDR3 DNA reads TGTGCCAGCAGCCAAGAAGCCCCTAGGACGGTGTCCAATGAGCAGTTCTTC. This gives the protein CASSQEAPRTVSNEQFF.